What follows describes a single T cell receptor beta chain. The data stem from a study of shared clonotypes between healthy human individuals. Measured with immunoSEQ multiplex PCR; TCRdb has only the in-frame clones, and not every one. The repertoire consists of over a million clones, with approximately 98.5% occurring once and the leading ten covering roughly 0.35%. Germline CDR1 is SGHRS and CDR2 is YFSETQ. V trimming: 4 bases; J trimming: 2 bases; junction bases outside the gene matches: 12. The CDR3 extends over 18 amino acids. The sequence was obtained from a man between 25 and 39 years old in good health. The material sequenced was naive CD4+ T cells sorted from blood. This sample's subset: CD45RA+ positively selected. The V gene is TRBV5-1, the J gene TRBJ2-7, with 13 bases identical to TRBD2. The CDR3 reads CASSGRTSGRAITYEQYF. CDR3 sequence (DNA): TGCGCCAGCAGCGGAAGGACTAGCGGGAGAGCAATAACCTACGAGCAGTACTTC.